Sequencing of this T cell receptor beta chain was carried out in a study of long-term antiretroviral therapy in people with HIV. The CDR3 has 15 residues. Germline CDR1 is SGHTA and CDR2 is FQGTGA. V lost 0 bases, J lost 4 bases, and 12 bases lay in between. Version v3.0 of the immunoSEQ assay ran at survey level. Libraries were prepared by immunoSEQ multiplex PCR; TCRdb keeps only in-frame clonotypes and omits some of them. The table has 37,000 or so clones, 80% seen once; the top ten hold roughly 5.2%. Sequences were derived from unsorted PBMCs, sampled 3.4 years after starting antiretroviral therapy. The chain recombines TRBV7-3 with TRBJ1-1; D remains unclear. This TCR came from a man aged 25-45 years with HIV. In DNA form, the CDR3 reads TGTGCCAGCAGCTTAACGCCCCTGGGTGTCACTGAAGCTTTCTTT. It yields the protein CASSLTPLGVTEAFF.